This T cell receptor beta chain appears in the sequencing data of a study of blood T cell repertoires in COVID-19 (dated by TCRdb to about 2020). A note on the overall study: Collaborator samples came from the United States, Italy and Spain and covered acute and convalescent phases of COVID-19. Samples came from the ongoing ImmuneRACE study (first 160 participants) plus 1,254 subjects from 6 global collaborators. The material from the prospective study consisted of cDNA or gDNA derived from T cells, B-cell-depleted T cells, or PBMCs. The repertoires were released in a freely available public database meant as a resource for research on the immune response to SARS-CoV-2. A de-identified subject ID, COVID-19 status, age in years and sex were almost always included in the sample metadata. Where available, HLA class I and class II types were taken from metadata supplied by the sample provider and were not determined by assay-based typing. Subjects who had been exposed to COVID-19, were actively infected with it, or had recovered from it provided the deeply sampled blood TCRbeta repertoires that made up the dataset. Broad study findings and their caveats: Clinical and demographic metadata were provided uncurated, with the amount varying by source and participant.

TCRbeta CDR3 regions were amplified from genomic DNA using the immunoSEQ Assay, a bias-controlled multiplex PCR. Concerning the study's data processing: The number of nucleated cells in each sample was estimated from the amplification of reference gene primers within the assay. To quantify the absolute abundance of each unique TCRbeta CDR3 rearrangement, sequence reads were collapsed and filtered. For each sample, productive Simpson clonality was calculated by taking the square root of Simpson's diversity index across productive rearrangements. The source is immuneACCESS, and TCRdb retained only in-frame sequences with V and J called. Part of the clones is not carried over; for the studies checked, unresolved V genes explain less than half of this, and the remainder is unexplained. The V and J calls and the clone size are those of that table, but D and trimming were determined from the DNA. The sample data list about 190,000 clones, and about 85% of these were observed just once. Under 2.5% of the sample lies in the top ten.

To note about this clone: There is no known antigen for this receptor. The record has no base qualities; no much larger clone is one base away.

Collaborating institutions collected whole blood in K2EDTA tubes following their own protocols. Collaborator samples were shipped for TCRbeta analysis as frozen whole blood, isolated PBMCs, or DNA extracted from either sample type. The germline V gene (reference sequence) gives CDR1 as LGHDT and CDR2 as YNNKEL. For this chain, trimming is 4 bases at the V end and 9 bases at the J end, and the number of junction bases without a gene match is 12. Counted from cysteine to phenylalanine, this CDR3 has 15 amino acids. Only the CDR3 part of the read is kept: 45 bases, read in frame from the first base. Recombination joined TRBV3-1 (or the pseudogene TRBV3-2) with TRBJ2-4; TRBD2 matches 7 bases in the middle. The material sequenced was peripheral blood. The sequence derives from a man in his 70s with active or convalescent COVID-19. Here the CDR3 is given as CASSPLAGVVSIQYF. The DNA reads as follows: TGTGCCAGCAGCCCATTGGCGGGGGTTGTAAGCATTCAGTACTTC.